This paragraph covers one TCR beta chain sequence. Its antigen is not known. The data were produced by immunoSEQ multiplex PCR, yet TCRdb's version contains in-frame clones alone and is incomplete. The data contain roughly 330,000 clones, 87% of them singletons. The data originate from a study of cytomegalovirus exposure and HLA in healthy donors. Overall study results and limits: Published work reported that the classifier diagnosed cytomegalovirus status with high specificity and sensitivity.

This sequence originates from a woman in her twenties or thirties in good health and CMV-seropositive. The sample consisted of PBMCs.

The chain's CDR3 is CSAEATGYEQYF. CDR3 DNA: TGCAGCGCAGAAGCGACGGGCTACGAGCAGTACTTC. V gene TRBV29-1 combines with J gene TRBJ2-7; D is unclear. The length of the CDR3 is 12 residues. Germline V lookup: CDR1 SQVTM, CDR2 ANQGSEA. Trimming stripped 7 bases from V and 3 bases from J, with 13 bases between.